The 29 T cell receptor beta chains below all came from one sample that was sequenced in a study of blood T cell repertoires in COVID-19. Measured with immunoSEQ multiplex PCR; TCRdb has only the in-frame clones, and not every one. The sample carries around 180,000 clones, 88% recorded once. Sequenced sample: peripheral blood. These receptors all stem from a man between 60 and 70 years old with acute or convalescent COVID-19.

The chain employs TRBV24-1 and TRBJ2-1; 10 bases are shared with TRBD2. The CDR3 contains 14 residues. The germline V gene encodes CDR1 KGHDR and CDR2 SFDVKD. V shed 1 base, J shed 15 bases, and the junction held 8 bases outside the gene matches. In nucleotides, the CDR3 is TGTGCCACCAGTGATTTCCCCACTAGCGGGGCACGGTTCTTC. Its protein is CATSDFPTSGARFF.

This clone was counted once. The chain carries TRBV6-6 and TRBJ2-1; 7 positions agree with TRBD1. Trimming cost V 4 bases and J 7 bases; bases outside gene matches: 1. CDR3 length: 12 residues. The germline V gene encodes CDR1 MNHNY and CDR2 SVGAGI (reference sequence). Here the CDR3 DNA reads TGTGCCAGCAGTTCACAGGGGAATGAGCAGTTCTTC. Amino acids: CASSSQGNEQFF.

The CDR3 here is CASSERRQGVHGYTF. Written as DNA, the CDR3 is TGTGCCAGCAGTGAAAGGCGGCAGGGGGTTCATGGCTACACCTTC. The V gene is TRBV2, the J gene TRBJ1-2, with 7 nucleotides matching TRBD1. J was trimmed by 6 bases and V by 2 bases; bases with no gene match: 9. This CDR3 has 15 residues. Germline V CDR1 and CDR2: SNHLY, FYNNEI.

This clone occurred once. The chain employs TRBV3-1 (or the pseudogene TRBV3-2) and TRBJ1-6; D possibly corresponds to TRBD1 (5 bases). This CDR3 region has 16 residues. Trimming stripped 4 bases from V and 0 bases from J, with 10 bases between. Germline V lookup: CDR1 LGHDT, CDR2 YNNKEL (reference sequence). CDR3 sequence (DNA): TGTGCCAGCAGCCCGCGGGGGAGCTCCTATAATTCACCCCTCCACTTT. Encoded protein: CASSPRGSSYNSPLHF.

The V and J genes are TRBV4-3 and TRBJ2-3; D is perhaps TRBD2 (5 bases). Germline-derived CDR1 and CDR2 are LGHNA and YSLEER. Trimming pared 0 bases from V and 2 bases from J, leaving 9 bases between. This CDR3 has 15 residues. CDR3 sequence: CASSQEADLTDTQYF. CDR3 DNA: TGCGCCAGCAGCCAAGAAGCGGACCTCACAGATACGCAGTATTTT.

The chain's CDR3 is CASSSYPGETQYF. CDR3 nucleotides: TGTGCCAGCAGCTCGTACCCAGGGGAGACCCAGTACTTC. The chain uses TRBV7-2 and TRBJ2-5, with D perhaps TRBD1 (5 bases). The CDR3 contains 13 residues. Germline V gives CDR1 SGHTA, CDR2 FQGNSA. With 4 bases removed from V and 5 bases from J, the gap between germline ends came to 11 bases.

J is TRBJ2-1 and V is TRBV11-2; 9 positions agree with TRBD1. After removal of 5 bases from V and 5 bases from J, the junction contained 7 bases not matched to a gene. CDR3 size: 15 residues. CDR1 SGHAT and CDR2 FQNNGV come from the germline V gene. CDR3 loop: CASSLRTGDNNEQFF. As DNA, the CDR3 is TGTGCCAGCAGCCTGAGGACAGGGGACAACAATGAGCAGTTCTTC.

This clone was seen once. V and J are TRBV6-4 and TRBJ2-1; 7 bases align to TRBD1. With 6 bases clipped from V and 4 bases from J, the junction kept 9 bases outside the gene matches. The CDR3 totals 15 residues. Germline CDR1 reads MRHNA; CDR2 reads SNTAGT. The CDR3 loop reads CASSQTPGQYNEQFF. The CDR3 DNA sequence: TGTGCCAGCAGCCAAACACCGGGACAGTACAATGAGCAGTTCTTC.

CDR3 amino acids: CASGSGTGGYEQYF. Written as DNA, the CDR3 is TGTGCTAGTGGTTCGGGGACAGGGGGCTACGAGCAGTACTTC. V usage is TRBV12-5 and J usage is TRBJ2-7; 11 bases are a match to TRBD1. Germline trimming cut 4 bases from V and 3 bases from J; bases unmatched to any gene: 2. Per germline, CDR1 LGHNT and CDR2 FRNRAP. The CDR3 extends over 14 amino acids.

The rearrangement uses TRBV6-1 and TRBJ1-2; 9 bases map to TRBD1. CDR1 MNHNS and CDR2 SASEGT come from the germline V gene. Germline trimming cut 6 bases from V and 5 bases from J; bases unmatched to any gene: 4. The CDR3 consists of 13 residues. This chain's CDR3 is CASRRTGEYGYTF. The CDR3 region has the DNA TGTGCCAGCAGACGGACAGGGGAGTATGGCTACACCTTC.

This clone has just a few counts. This sequence joins TRBV6-5 and TRBJ1-2, with unresolved D. The germline gives CDR1 MNHEY, CDR2 SVGAGI. Deletions cut 5 bases from V and 8 bases from J, with 15 bases between. The CDR3 consists of 13 residues. In DNA form, the CDR3 reads TGTGCCAGCAGTAGGAGGGCAGGTTTAGGCTACACCTTC. Its protein is CASSRRAGLGYTF.

The V call is TRBV19, the J call TRBJ1-1, with TRBD1 as a possible D gene (5 bases). Germline V gene data show CDR1 as LNHDA and CDR2 as SQIVND (reference sequence). CDR3 length equals 12 residues. V lost 7 bases and J 10 bases, leaving 16 bases between the germline ends. CDR3 loop: CASTNRGYGAFF. The CDR3 DNA sequence: TGTGCCAGTACGAATCGGGGGTATGGAGCTTTCTTT.

The rearrangement links TRBV5-1 to TRBJ1-6; no clear D gene. The CDR3 consists of 17 residues. Germline lookup yields CDR1 SGHRS and CDR2 YFSETQ. The V gene lost 0 bases and the J gene lost 0 bases, with 10 bases spanning the gap. The CDR3: CASSLAGLSSYNSPLHF. In DNA, the CDR3 is TGCGCCAGCAGCTTGGCAGGCCTTAGCTCCTATAATTCACCCCTCCACTTT.

The chain couples TRBV5-1 to TRBJ2-2; the D is unclear. V was cut by 0 bases and J by 0 bases, with 6 bases left in between. Germline CDR1 is SGHRS and CDR2 is YFSETQ. The CDR3 contains 15 residues. The CDR3 region has the DNA TGCGCCAGCAGCTTGGTACAGACGAACACCGGGGAGCTGTTTTTT. This gives the protein CASSLVQTNTGELFF.

The chain is built from TRBV9 and TRBJ1-3, with 9 positions matching TRBD1. The junction had 4 bases not matched to a gene; V was cut back by 0 bases and J by 0 bases. Germline loops: CDR1 SGDLS, CDR2 YYNGEE. This CDR3 spans 17 amino acids. In DNA form, the CDR3 reads TGTGCCAGCAGCGTAGCGGGACAGGGTGTCTCTGGAAACACCATATATTTT. Amino acid sequence: CASSVAGQGVSGNTIYF.

The chain is built from TRBV11-2 and TRBJ1-2, with a possible D match to TRBD1 (6 bases). The CDR3 totals 15 residues. In germline, CDR1 is SGHAT, CDR2 FQNNGV. Deletions cut 6 bases from V and 8 bases from J, with 22 bases between. CDR3 in DNA: TGTGCCAGCAGTCCCCCCCCGACAGGCTTATTCGGCTACACCTTC. It codes for CASSPPPTGLFGYTF.

This rearrangement joins TRBV27 to TRBJ1-1; 10 bases line up with TRBD1. Germline V CDR1 and CDR2: MNHEY, SMNVEV (reference sequence). V lost 2 bases to trimming and J lost 2 bases; unmatched junction nucleotides: 2. The CDR3 has 15 residues. CDR3 residues: CASSLGTGVNTEAFF. CDR3 DNA: TGTGCCAGCAGTTTAGGGACAGGGGTCAACACTGAAGCTTTCTTT.

The rearrangement joins TRBV12-5 to TRBJ2-1; TRBD2 matches at 13 bases. Germline loops: CDR1 LGHNT, CDR2 FRNRAP. The V segment lost 6 bases and the J segment 6 bases; nucleotides outside the gene matches: 5. The CDR3 consists of 15 residues. The CDR3 is CASGVGLAGSNEQFF. DNA of the CDR3: TGTGCTAGTGGGGTGGGACTAGCGGGGTCCAATGAGCAGTTCTTC.

The chain has TRBV6-1 and TRBJ2-7; TRBD1 aligns across 7 bases. Germline V gene lookup returns CDR1 MNHNS and CDR2 SASEGT. V lost 2 bases and J lost 3; bases outside the gene matches: 4. The CDR3 runs to 14 residues. This CDR3 reads CASSEPNRGYEQYV. CDR3 nucleotides: TGTGCCAGCAGTGAACCCAACAGGGGCTACGAGCAGTACGTC.

The chain uses TRBV6-4 and TRBJ1-2; D perhaps matches TRBD1 (5 bases). Germline V CDR1 and CDR2: MRHNA, SNTAGT. This CDR3 has 15 residues. V was trimmed by 6 bases and J by 3 bases, leaving 17 bases between them. The CDR3 region has the DNA TGTGCCAGCAGAAGAGGAGGGGTTGGTGACTATGGCTACACCTTC. Protein: CASRRGGVGDYGYTF.

This rearrangement joins TRBV11-2 to TRBJ2-2; 9 positions match TRBD1. CDR1 and CDR2 (germline): SGHAT, FQNNGV. This CDR3 has 15 amino acids. V shed 6 bases, J shed 6 bases, and the junction held 8 bases outside the gene matches. CDR3: CASSRTGGSSGELFF. The CDR3 DNA is TGTGCCAGCAGTCGAACAGGGGGCTCATCCGGGGAGCTGTTTTTT.

The J gene is TRBJ2-7, the V gene TRBV6-5, with 11 bases lining up with TRBD2. The CDR3 runs 13 residues. Germline V gives CDR1 MNHEY, CDR2 SVGAGI. V was clipped by 6 bases and J by 9 bases; unmatched bases: 7. The CDR3 is CASRAGLADPQYF. CDR3 coding DNA: TGTGCCAGCAGAGCGGGACTAGCGGATCCGCAGTACTTC.

This sequence joins TRBV30 and TRBJ2-7, with 8 bases matching TRBD2. Germline CDR1 is GTSNPN and CDR2 is SVGIG (reference sequence). Trimming took 5 bases from V and 6 from J; bases not matched to a gene: 3. The CDR3 is 11 amino acids. The CDR3 protein is CAWGTSLEQYF. CDR3 DNA: TGTGCCTGGGGGACTAGTCTCGAGCAGTACTTC.

The rearrangement joins TRBV2 to TRBJ1-1; 10 bases are a match to TRBD1. Germline V gene data show CDR1 as SNHLY and CDR2 as FYNNEI. The CDR3 covers 15 residues. With V trimmed by 6 bases and J by 4 bases, 8 bases remained unmatched. This chain's CDR3 is CASSQRDRGGTEAFF. DNA for the CDR3: TGTGCCAGCAGCCAGAGGGACAGGGGTGGCACTGAAGCTTTCTTT.

The chain links TRBV2 to TRBJ2-7; TRBD2 might be the D (5 bases). V shed 5 bases and J shed 3 bases, with 5 bases lying between them. The CDR3 has 11 residues. Germline CDR1 reads SNHLY; CDR2 reads FYNNEI. CDR3 region: CASSSGYEQYF. CDR3 in DNA: TGTGCCAGCAGTAGCGGCTACGAGCAGTACTTC.

The rearrangement links TRBV27 to TRBJ1-1; the D gene is possibly TRBD1 (5 bases). The V gene's germline CDR1 is MNHEY and CDR2 SMNVEV (reference sequence). The CDR3 has 14 residues. Trimming stripped 5 bases from V and 0 bases from J, with 10 bases between. DNA for the CDR3: TGTGCCAGCAGTACGACAGTGCTGAACACTGAAGCTTTCTTT. Translation: CASSTTVLNTEAFF.

V is TRBV20-1 and J is TRBJ2-7, with a possible D match to TRBD1 (6 bases). Per germline, CDR1 DFQATT and CDR2 SNEGSKA (reference sequence). V was shortened by 6 bases and J by 4 bases, with 10 bases between the two germline ends. The CDR3 spans 11 residues. This CDR3 reads CSAVTGYEQYF. The DNA of the CDR3 is TGCAGTGCCGTGACAGGATACGAGCAGTACTTC.

The table lists this clone with a count of one. This rearrangement joins TRBV3-1 (or the pseudogene TRBV3-2) to TRBJ1-3; D is possibly TRBD1 (5 bases). The CDR3 contains 16 residues. V was shortened by 2 bases and J by 0 bases, with 11 bases between the two germline ends. Germline V gene data show CDR1 as LGHDT and CDR2 as YNNKEL (reference sequence). The CDR3 here is CASSQKPGHSGNTIYF. CDR3 in DNA: TGTGCCAGCAGCCAAAAACCAGGGCACTCTGGAAACACCATATATTTT.

CDR3 sequence reads: CASSLTGMGEKLFF. The CDR3 DNA reads TGTGCCAGCAGCTTAACCGGGATGGGTGAAAAACTGTTTTTT. The chain carries TRBV7-9 and TRBJ1-4; D is ambiguous. V lost 2 bases to trimming and J lost 7 bases, with 11 bases between them. The length of the CDR3 is 14 residues. The germline V gene encodes CDR1 SEHNR and CDR2 FQNEAQ (reference sequence).